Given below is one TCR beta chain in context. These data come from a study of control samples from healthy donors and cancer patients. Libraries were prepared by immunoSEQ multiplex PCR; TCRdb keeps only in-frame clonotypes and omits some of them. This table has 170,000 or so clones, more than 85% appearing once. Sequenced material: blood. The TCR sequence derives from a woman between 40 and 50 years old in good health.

CDR3 sequence: CASSDQLAGVTDTQYF. In nucleotides, the CDR3 is TGTGCCAGCAGTGATCAACTAGCGGGGGTGACAGATACGCAGTATTTT. The chain couples TRBV25-1 to TRBJ2-3, with 11 bases matching TRBD2. The germline gives CDR1 MGHDK, CDR2 SYGVNS. V shed 3 bases and J 3 bases; nucleotides not matched to a gene: 5. This CDR3 comprises 16 residues.